Listed here are 18 T cell receptor beta chains from one sample, sequenced in a study of T cell repertoires in cytomegalovirus infection. TCRdb fed the reads into MiXCR, producing one record per CDR3 protein. The table has some 170,000 distinct CDR3 sequences, about a sixth seen once; the top ten hold about 25%. Sequenced: CD8+ T cells from PBMCs. These receptors were taken from a human donor in good health (CMV status not recorded). Some clones in this sample may be carry-over from other donors' samples.

This clonotype was detected a few times. This chain joins TRBV7-9 and TRBJ2-2, with D perhaps assigned TRBD1 or TRBD2 (5 bases each). This CDR3 region has 15 residues. V lost 7 bases to trimming and J lost 5 bases, with 17 bases between them. Germline lookup yields CDR1 SEHNR and CDR2 FQNEAQ (reference sequence). CDR3 region: CASTLRGPGTGELFF. The CDR3 DNA sequence: TGTGCCAGCACCCTACGGGGACCGGGGACCGGGGAGCTGTTTTTT.

The chain uses TRBV6-5 and TRBJ2-5; possible D gene TRBD2, 6 bases. The CDR3 covers 15 residues. Trimming took 5 bases from V and 2 from J, leaving 15 bases between them. Germline CDR1 reads MNHEY; CDR2 reads SVGAGI. In nucleotides, the CDR3 is TGTGCCAGCAGTCCGAGCTTAGCGGAACAAGAGACCCAGTACTTC. It yields the protein CASSPSLAEQETQYF.

This rearrangement joins TRBV4-1 to TRBJ1-1; no clear D. The CDR3 sequence is 15 residues long. Germline CDR1 reads MGHRA; CDR2 reads YSYEKL. Trimming stripped 0 bases from V and 6 bases from J, with 14 bases between. As DNA, the CDR3 is TGCGCCAGCAGCCAAGATAGGTACGAGCCCTCTGAAGCTTTCTTT. This translates into CASSQDRYEPSEAFF.

This clonotype was picked up a small number of times. This chain connects TRBV7-9 to TRBJ2-7; TRBD1 aligns across 9 bases. CDR3 length equals 16 residues. The germline CDR1 and CDR2 sequences are SEHNR and FQNEAQ (reference sequence). With V trimmed by 5 bases and J by 5 bases, 13 bases remained unmatched. CDR3 in amino acids: CASSTTGGLLQDEQYF. CDR3 nucleotides: TGTGCCAGCAGCACCACAGGGGGCCTTCTTCAGGACGAGCAGTACTTC.

This clonotype was found a few times. V is TRBV7-2 and J is TRBJ1-2, with 8 nucleotides matching TRBD1. CDR1 and CDR2 from the germline V gene are SGHTA and FQGNSA. This CDR3 region has 13 residues. V shed 5 bases and J 6 bases; nucleotides not matched to a gene: 5. The CDR3 DNA sequence: TGTGCCAGCAGCCCCGACAGGGGAGATGGCTACACCTTC. Translating it yields CASSPDRGDGYTF.

Only a few counts were recorded for this clonotype. V and J are TRBV7-8 and TRBJ1-1; D is unclear. The CDR3 loop spans 13 amino acids. V lost 1 base and J 6 bases, leaving 9 bases between the germline ends. CDR1 and CDR2 (germline): SGHVS, FQNEAQ. The CDR3 DNA follows: TGTGCCAGCAGCTTAGTGAGAGTGTCTGAAGCTTTCTTT. Translation: CASSLVRVSEAFF.

This clonotype has more than one count but fewer than ten. The V gene is TRBV7-8, the J gene TRBJ2-7; TRBD1 matches at 8 bases. CDR3 size: 15 residues. The ends lost 4 bases at V and 0 bases at J; junction bases unmatched: 5. In germline, CDR1 is SGHVS, CDR2 FQNEAQ. The CDR3 DNA reads TGTGCCAGCAGCTCCCGACAGGGGAGCTCCTACGAGCAGTACTTC. This encodes CASSSRQGSSYEQYF.

In nucleotides, the CDR3 is TGTGCCAGCAGCTTAACCGGTGGGGCCACAGATACGCAGTATTTT. Protein: CASSLTGGATDTQYF. The gene calls are TRBV7-3 and TRBJ2-3; D perhaps matches TRBD1 (5 bases). The ends were cut back, 0 bases at V and 2 bases at J, with 9 bases in the middle. Germline V gene data show CDR1 as SGHTA and CDR2 as FQGTGA. The CDR3 runs to 15 residues.

This clonotype has just a few counts. The V and J genes are TRBV12-3 or TRBV12-4 and TRBJ2-1, with D perhaps TRBD1 (6 bases). Trimming took off 3 bases at V and 7 bases at J, with 7 bases between the two ends. The CDR3 sequence is 12 residues long. In nucleotides, the CDR3 is TGTGCCAGCAGTTTTCAGGGGAATGAGCAGTTCTTC. This codes for CASSFQGNEQFF.

The chain combines TRBV20-1 with TRBJ2-7; no clear D. The germline V gene has CDR1 DFQATT and CDR2 SNEGSKA (reference sequence). V gave up 4 bases and J gave up 3 bases, with 13 bases separating them. This CDR3 has 13 residues. CDR3: CSATPEFNYEQYF. The CDR3 region has the DNA TGCAGTGCTACTCCGGAGTTTAACTACGAGCAGTACTTC.

At least ten counts were recorded for this clonotype. The V gene is TRBV28, the J gene TRBJ1-2; 10 bases match TRBD1. Germline V lookup: CDR1 MDHEN, CDR2 SYDVKM. CDR3 length: 18 amino acids. V was clipped by 2 bases and J by 4 bases; unmatched bases: 13. The CDR3 DNA follows: TGTGCCAGCAGTTTAATTCGAGGGACAGGGGCCTGGCTCTATGGCTACACCTTC. Residues: CASSLIRGTGAWLYGYTF.

This clonotype was picked up a small number of times. The genes are TRBV19 and TRBJ2-1; D is unresolved. The V and J ends lost 7 bases and 3 bases respectively, with 13 bases between them. This CDR3 has 14 amino acids. Germline values: CDR1 LNHDA, CDR2 SQIVND (reference sequence). Here the CDR3 reads CASKRNQNYNEQFF. The CDR3 bases are TGTGCCAGTAAAAGGAACCAAAACTACAATGAGCAGTTCTTC.

The rearrangement joins TRBV28 to TRBJ2-5; 10 bases are a match to TRBD1. This CDR3 is built from 15 residues. In germline, CDR1 is MDHEN, CDR2 SYDVKM. Trimming removed 4 bases from V and 5 bases from J; junction bases left unmatched: 7. CDR3 in DNA: TGTGCCAGCAGTTCTGAGACAGGGGGCAGGGAGACCCAGTACTTC. Encoded protein: CASSSETGGRETQYF.

This clonotype was picked up a small number of times. The J gene is TRBJ2-7, the V gene TRBV7-9, with 11 bases aligning to TRBD1. Losses at the gene ends were 7 bases for V and 1 base for J; bases not matched to a gene: 9. This CDR3 comprises 16 residues. The germline V gene has CDR1 SEHNR and CDR2 FQNEAQ (reference sequence). CDR3 sequence (DNA): TGTGCCAGCACCCAGGACAGGGGGCGAAGTTCCTACGAGCAGTACTTC. It encodes CASTQDRGRSSYEQYF.

The chain links TRBV7-2 to TRBJ2-3; D is perhaps TRBD1 or TRBD2 (5 bases each). Trimming cost V 1 base and J 5 bases, with 13 bases left between them. There are 15 residues in the CDR3. Germline loops: CDR1 SGHTA, CDR2 FQGNSA. The CDR3 protein is CASSLGGAGQDTQYF. In nucleotides, the CDR3 is TGTGCCAGCAGCTTAGGAGGGGCAGGGCAAGATACGCAGTATTTT.

The chain recombines TRBV7-2 with TRBJ2-5, with D perhaps TRBD1 (5 bases). The CDR3 totals 15 residues. Germline V gene lookup returns CDR1 SGHTA and CDR2 FQGNSA. The V and J ends lost 5 bases and 2 bases respectively, with 15 bases between them. The CDR3 nucleotides read TGTGCCAGCAGCCCAGAGCGCAGGGTACAAGAGACCCAGTACTTC. Its protein is CASSPERRVQETQYF.

The chain carries TRBV7-2 and TRBJ2-7; D remains ambiguous. CDR1 and CDR2 (germline): SGHTA, FQGNSA. The CDR3 loop spans 13 amino acids. V was shortened by 11 bases and J by 3 bases, with 17 bases between the two germline ends. The CDR3: CASSVWANYEQYF. CDR3 in DNA: TGTGCCTCCTCAGTTTGGGCGAACTACGAGCAGTACTTC. Based on the CDR3 plus reference TRBV7-2 and TRBJ2-7, the full variable domain is GAGVSQSPSNKVTEKGKDVELRCDPISGHTALYWYRQSLGQGLEFLIYFQGNSAPDKSGLPSDRFSAERTGGSVSTLTIQRTQQEDSAVYLCASSVWANYEQYFGPGTRLTVT.

Only a few counts were recorded for this clonotype. This chain joins TRBV20-1 and TRBJ1-1; D might be TRBD1 (6 bases). Germline values: CDR1 DFQATT, CDR2 SNEGSKA (reference sequence). The CDR3 length is 14 residues. V was shortened by 0 bases and J by 4 bases, with 12 bases between the two germline ends. The CDR3 loop reads CSARDLGGGTEAFF. The DNA of the CDR3 is TGCAGTGCTAGAGATCTAGGGGGGGGCACTGAAGCTTTCTTT.